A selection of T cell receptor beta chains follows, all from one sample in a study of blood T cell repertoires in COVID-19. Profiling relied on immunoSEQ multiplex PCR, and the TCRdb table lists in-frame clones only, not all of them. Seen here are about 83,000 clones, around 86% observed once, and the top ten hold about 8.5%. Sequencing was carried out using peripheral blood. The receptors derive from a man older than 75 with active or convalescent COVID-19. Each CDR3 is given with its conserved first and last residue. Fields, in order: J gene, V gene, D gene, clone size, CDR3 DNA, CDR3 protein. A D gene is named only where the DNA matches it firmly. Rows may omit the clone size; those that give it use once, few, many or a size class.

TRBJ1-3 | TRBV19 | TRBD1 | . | TGTGCCAGTAGTCTTCCGGACAGGGGAATTGGAAACACCATATATTTT | CASSLPDRGIGNTIYF
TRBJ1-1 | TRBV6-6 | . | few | TGTGCCAGCACCCCTTTCTACCAGGGCTCCACTGAAGCTTTCTTT | CASTPFYQGSTEAFF
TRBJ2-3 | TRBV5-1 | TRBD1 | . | TGCGCCAGCAGCCAGACAGGGGGAGAGGATACGCAGTATTTT | CASSQTGGEDTQYF
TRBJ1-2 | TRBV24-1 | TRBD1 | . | TGTGCCACCAGTGACTCGGACAGGGGCTATGGCTACACCTTC | CATSDSDRGYGYTF
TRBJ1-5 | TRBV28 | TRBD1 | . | TGTGCCAGCAGTTTGCCAGGGGGAAGCAATCAGCCCCAGCATTTT | CASSLPGGSNQPQHF
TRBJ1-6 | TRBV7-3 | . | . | TGTGCCAGCAGCTCGGGGGTAGGGTATTCACCCCTCCACTTT | CASSSGVGYSPLHF
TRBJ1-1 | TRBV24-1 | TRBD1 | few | TGTGCCACCAGTGATGCCAAACAGGGGCCGAACACTGAAGCTTTCTTT | CATSDAKQGPNTEAFF
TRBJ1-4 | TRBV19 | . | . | TGTGCCAGTAGTATATGGGGCCAGGGGAGTGGAAAACTGTTTTTT | CASSIWGQGSGKLFF
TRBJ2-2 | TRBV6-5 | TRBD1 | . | TGTGCCAGCAGTTACGAACAGGGGAGCACCGGGGAGCTGTTTTTT | CASSYEQGSTGELFF
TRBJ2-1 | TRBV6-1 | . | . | TGTGCCAGCAGTGACCAGGGAAGAGCTTATGAGCAGTTCTTC | CASSDQGRAYEQFF
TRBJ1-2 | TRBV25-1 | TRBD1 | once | TGTGCCAGCAGAAAGGGACAGGGGAACTATGGCTACACCTTC | CASRKGQGNYGYTF
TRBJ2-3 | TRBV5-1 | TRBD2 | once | TGCGCCAGCAGCCACGCTAGCGGGGGCACAGATACGCAGTATTTT | CASSHASGGTDTQYF
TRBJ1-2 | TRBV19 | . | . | TGTGCCAGTAGCCTTACAGGTCCTTTTGGCTACACCTTC | CASSLTGPFGYTF
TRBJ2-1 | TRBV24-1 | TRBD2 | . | TGTGCCACCAGTGAGAATAGCGGGAGGGCATGGAATGAGCAGTTCTTC | CATSENSGRAWNEQFF
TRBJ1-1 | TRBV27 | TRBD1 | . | TGTGCCAGCAGGAGACAGGGGAGGAACACTGAAGCTTTCTTT | CASRRQGRNTEAFF
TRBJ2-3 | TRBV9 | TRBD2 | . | TGTGCCAGCAGCGCTAGCGGGAGGACAGATACGCAGTATTTT | CASSASGRTDTQYF
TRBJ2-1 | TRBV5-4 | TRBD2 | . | TGTGCCAGCAGCCCGGCTAGCGGGAGTTACAATGAGCAGTTCTTC | CASSPASGSYNEQFF
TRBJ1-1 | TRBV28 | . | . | TGTGCCAGCAGTTTAACAGGGCCGGGAGCGGGAACTGAAGCTTTCTTT | CASSLTGPGAGTEAFF
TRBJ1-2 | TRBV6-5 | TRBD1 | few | TGTGCCAGCAGTTTACAGGGGAATGGCTACACCTTC | CASSLQGNGYTF
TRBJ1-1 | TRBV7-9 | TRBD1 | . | TGTGCCAGCAGCCCGACGACAGGGGTCTCTGAAGCTTTCTTT | CASSPTTGVSEAFF
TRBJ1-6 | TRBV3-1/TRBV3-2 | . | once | TGTGCCAGCAGCCAAGGGACAGCTTCACCCCTCCACTTT | CASSQGTASPLHF
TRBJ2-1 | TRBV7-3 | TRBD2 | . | TGTGCCAGCAGCTTAAGGGGTAGCGGGGGACACTCCTACAATGAGCAGTTCTTC | CASSLRGSGGHSYNEQFF
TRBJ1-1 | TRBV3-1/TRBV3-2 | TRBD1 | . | TGTGCCAGCAGCCAACGGGACAGGGGCACTGAAGCTTTCTTT | CASSQRDRGTEAFF
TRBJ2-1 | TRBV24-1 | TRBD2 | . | TGTGCCACCAGTCCCCGGGGGGTGAGCTCCTACAATGAGCAGTTCTTC | CATSPRGVSSYNEQFF
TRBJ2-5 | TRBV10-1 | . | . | TGCGCCAGCAGCGTTGCCGGTCAAGAGACCCAGTACTTC | CASSVAGQETQYF
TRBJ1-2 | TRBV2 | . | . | TGTGCCAGCAGGGGGCCCTCTAACTATGGCTACACCTTC | CASRGPSNYGYTF
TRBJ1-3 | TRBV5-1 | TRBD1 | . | TGCGCCAGCAGCTTTACAGGGGGTGATGGAAACACCATATATTTT | CASSFTGGDGNTIYF
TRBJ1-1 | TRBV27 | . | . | TGTGCCAGCAGTGGAGCCTTGAACACTGAAGCTTTCTTT | CASSGALNTEAFF
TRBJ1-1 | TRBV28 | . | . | TGTGCCGGCGGCACCTTGAACACTGAAGCTTTCTTT | CAGGTLNTEAFF
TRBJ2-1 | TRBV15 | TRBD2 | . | TGTGCCACCCAGAAGACTAGCGGGAGGGGGGATGAGCAGTTCTTC | CATQKTSGRGDEQFF
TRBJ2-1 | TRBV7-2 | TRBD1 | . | TGTGCCAGCAGCCCGGACAGGGGGCTCCCCATAGATATAGATGAGCAGTTCTTC | CASSPDRGLPIDIDEQFF
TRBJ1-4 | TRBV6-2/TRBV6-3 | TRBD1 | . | TGTGCCAGCAGTTACATGTGGGACAGTAAAGAAAAACTGTTTTTT | CASSYMWDSKEKLFF
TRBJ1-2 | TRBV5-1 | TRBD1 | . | TGCGCCAGCAAACCAGGGACAGCGGTGACGGGTGGCTACACCTTC | CASKPGTAVTGGYTF
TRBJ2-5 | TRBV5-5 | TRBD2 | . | TGTGCCAGCAGCGGGGGACTAGCGGGAGTTCCGGAGACCCAGTACTTC | CASSGGLAGVPETQYF
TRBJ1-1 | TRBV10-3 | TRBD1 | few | TGTGCCATCAGTGAGTCCCCGGGACAGGGGGCGTCTGAAGCTTTCTTT | CAISESPGQGASEAFF
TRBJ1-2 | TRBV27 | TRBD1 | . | TGTGCCAGCAGTAAGGACAGGACTCTGTATGGCTACACCTTC | CASSKDRTLYGYTF
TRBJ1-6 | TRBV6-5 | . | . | TGTGCCATTCATAGCCGGGGATCCTATAATTCACCCCTCCACTTT | CAIHSRGSYNSPLHF
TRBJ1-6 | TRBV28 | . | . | TGTGCCAGCAGTCCGGGACCGAGGGGGTCACCCCTCCACTTT | CASSPGPRGSPLHF
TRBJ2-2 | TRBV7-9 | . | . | TGTGCCAGCAGCTTAGTCCTTGAGTTCGGCGGGGAGCTGTTTTTT | CASSLVLEFGGELFF
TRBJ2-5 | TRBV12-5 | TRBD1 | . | TGTGCTAGTGGTTTTTTTGGAGACAGGGGGGCACAAGAGACCCAGTACTTC | CASGFFGDRGAQETQYF